A single sample is the source of the 10 T cell receptor beta chains below, sequenced in a study of neurological immune-mediated disorders. One entry per CDR3 protein results from TCRdb running MiXCR on the 5' RACE reads. The repertoire includes 70,000 to 75,000 distinct CDR3 sequences, approximately 13% of them detected once, and approximately 4.6% sits in the top ten. Stated time point: longitudinal time-point 1 (baseline). Sequenced: PBMCs. Receptor source: a female donor with HTLV-1-associated myelopathy (HAM/TSP).

This clonotype occurred many times. This chain links TRBV5-1 with TRBJ2-7, with D possibly TRBD1 on 7 matching bases. The germline CDR1 and CDR2 sequences are SGHRS and YFSETQ. Trimming took off 6 bases at V and 5 bases at J, with 21 bases between the two ends. This CDR3 is built from 15 residues. The CDR3 sequence is CASTVTGRSSDEQYF. In DNA, the CDR3 is TGCGCCAGCACCGTGACAGGGAGGTCCTCGGACGAGCAGTACTTC.

Many counts were recorded for this clonotype. Compared with germline, one end of the junction differs, possibly owing to a read error. The V and J genes are TRBV15 and TRBJ2-2; tentatively, D is TRBD1 or TRBD2 (6 bases each). The germline gives CDR1 LNHNV, CDR2 YYDKDF (reference sequence). This CDR3 comprises 14 residues. This CDR3 is CATITGGSTGELFF. CDR3 in DNA: TGTGCTACCATTACCGGGGGCAGCACCGGGGAGCTGTTTTTT.

This clonotype was picked up many times. The chain combines TRBV7-9 with TRBJ2-3; 12 nucleotides match TRBD2. V was clipped by 4 bases and J by 6 bases; unmatched bases: 8. Germline CDR1 and CDR2: SEHNR and FQNEAQ (reference sequence). This CDR3 contains 16 residues. The CDR3 loop is CASSYTSGGPSDTQYF. CDR3 in DNA: TGTGCCAGCAGCTACACTAGCGGGGGGCCAAGCGATACGCAGTATTTT.

A few counts support this clonotype. One junction end does not reproduce the germline sequence, and a read error may be involved. The chain has TRBV18 and TRBJ2-7, with D perhaps matching TRBD1 (6 bases). Germline loops: CDR1 KGHSH, CDR2 LQKENI. The CDR3 spans 12 residues. The CDR3 loop reads CASSSIPGQEDF. CDR3 DNA: TGTGCCAGCTCATCCATTCCGGGACAAGAGGACTTC.

This clonotype was observed at least ten times. The V and J genes are TRBV2 and TRBJ1-3, with D perhaps matching TRBD1 (5 bases). Between the trimmed V and J ends, which lost 5 bases and 0 bases, there was a span of 11 bases. Per germline, CDR1 SNHLY and CDR2 FYNNEI. The CDR3 has 15 amino acids. The chain's CDR3 is CASSSGGNSGNTIYF. The CDR3 coding sequence is TGTGCCAGCAGTTCGGGGGGGAACTCTGGAAACACCATATATTTT.

On this clonotype: This is likely a read error, given that the CDR3 carries no conserved phenylalanine or tryptophan at its end. The V call is TRBV20-1, the J call TRBJ2-3; 11 bases match TRBD1. CDR3 length equals 16 residues. The germline gives CDR1 DFQATT, CDR2 SNEGSKA (reference sequence). In DNA form, the CDR3 reads TGTAGTGCTAGAGGACAGGGGGCGAGGAACACAGATACGCAGTATATT. Translating gives CSARGQGARNTDTQYI.

Only a few counts were recorded for this clonotype. The rearrangement uses TRBV12-3 or TRBV12-4 and TRBJ2-1; D uncertain. The CDR3 is 14 residues long. V shed 6 bases and J shed 2 bases, with 11 bases lying between them. CDR3 loop: CASRPLGPYNEQFF. CDR3 DNA sequence: TGTGCCAGCAGGCCTTTGGGCCCCTACAATGAGCAGTTCTTC.

The genes are TRBV6-1 and TRBJ1-1; D ambiguous. The CDR3 extends over 13 amino acids. V was cut by 4 bases and J by 6 bases, with 12 bases left in between. Germline V gene lookup returns CDR1 MNHNS and CDR2 SASEGT. CDR3 in DNA: TGTGCCAGCAGTGGGAGAGGGAGCGCTGAAGCTTTCTTT. This sequence encodes CASSGRGSAEAFF.

This clonotype has more than one count but fewer than ten. The rearrangement links TRBV20-1 to TRBJ2-7; no clear D gene. The CDR3 loop spans 13 amino acids. Looked up from germline, CDR1 is DFQATT and CDR2 is SNEGSKA (reference sequence). Trimming removed 4 bases from V and 3 bases from J, with 13 bases in between. CDR3 protein: CSAIRHPGYEQYF. Written as DNA, the CDR3 is TGCAGTGCTATCCGACATCCGGGCTACGAGCAGTACTTC.

This chain links TRBV3-1 with TRBJ2-7; D might be TRBD1 (5 bases). The CDR3 totals 14 residues. Germline CDR1 LGHDT, CDR2 YNNKEL (reference sequence). The V and J ends lost 10 bases and 2 bases respectively, with 18 bases between them. The CDR3 loop reads CAISSGSGTYEQYF. Written as DNA, the CDR3 is TGTGCCATCAGTTCTGGCTCAGGGACCTACGAGCAGTACTTC.